Listed below are T cell receptor beta chains from one sample, sequenced in a study of cytomegalovirus exposure and HLA in healthy donors. Produced via immunoSEQ multiplex PCR; TCRdb's table is partial and in-frame only. Of around 150,000 clones in the sample, 70% to 90% are singletons; the top ten hold approximately 7%. Sequenced material: PBMCs. All receptors come from a woman aged 25 to 45 in good health and CMV-seropositive. Each CDR3 is given with its conserved first and last residue. A D gene is named only where the DNA matches it firmly. Clone size is given for some rows only: seen once, a few or many times, or a class if the clone is expanded.

>TRBD2|NA|TRBJ2-1|TRBV7-2
TGTGCCAGCAGCTTACAGGGACTAGCGGGGGGAAGCAATGAGCAGTTCTTC
CASSLQGLAGGSNEQFF
>TRBD2|NA|TRBJ2-3|TRBV9
TGTGCCAGCAGCCCAAAAGCGGGGGGCCCATATAGCACAGATACGCAGTATTTT
CASSPKAGGPYSTDTQYF
>NA|NA|TRBJ1-1|TRBV5-4
TGTGCCAGCAGCGCCACCCCAATCCGGGGTGAAGCTTTCTTT
CASSATPIRGEAFF
>TRBD1|once|TRBJ2-4|TRBV6-1
TGTGCCCTACAGGGGCTAGCCAAAAACATTCAGTACTTC
CALQGLAKNIQYF
>TRBD2|NA|TRBJ2-5|TRBV7-2
TGTGCCAGCAGCTTAGGAATGGCGGGGGGACAAGAGACCCAGTACTTC
CASSLGMAGGQETQYF
>NA|NA|TRBJ1-2|TRBV25-1
TGTGCCAGCAGTGAATTGGACCTGGGGGGGCGCGAAGTTACCTTC
CASSELDLGGREVTF
>NA|NA|TRBJ1-1|TRBV19
TGTGCCAGTAGTATACTTATGAACACTGAAGCTTTCTTT
CASSILMNTEAFF
>NA|few|TRBJ2-5|TRBV28
TGTGCCAGCAGTGGCGGCTACGAGACCCAGTACTTC
CASSGGYETQYF
>TRBD1|NA|TRBJ1-6|TRBV6-5
TGTGCCAGCAGCGGGACAGGGGAGCATAATTCACCCCTCCACTTT
CASSGTGEHNSPLHF
>NA|NA|TRBJ2-5|TRBV5-8
TGTGCCAGCAGCTCAGGGAATGTGGGTCCGGAGACCCAGTACTTC
CASSSGNVGPETQYF
>TRBD2|few|TRBJ2-3|TRBV5-1
TGCGCCAGCAGCACCCCTAGCGGGGGGGCGGTCAACGCAGATACGCAGTATTTT
CASSTPSGGAVNADTQYF
>TRBD1|NA|TRBJ2-5|TRBV6-1
TGTGCCAGCAGTGAAGGGGGGACAGGGGTGGTGGAGACCCAGTACTTC
CASSEGGTGVVETQYF
>TRBD1|NA|TRBJ2-7|TRBV7-2
TGTGCCAGCAGCTTACAGGGACAGGGAATTAACGAGCAGTACTTC
CASSLQGQGINEQYF
>NA|NA|TRBJ2-3|TRBV15
TGTGCCACCAGCAGACGGCGGGACCGCATAAACTTT
CATSRRRDRINF
>NA|NA|TRBJ1-2|TRBV4-3
TGCGCCAGCAGCCGACCGGGACACCTCTTCGCCTTC
CASSRPGHLFAF
>NA|few|TRBJ2-1|TRBV5-1
TGCGCCAGCAGCTTCCTCAGGGGCGGTTTGGATGAGCAGTTCTTC
CASSFLRGGLDEQFF
>TRBD1|once|TRBJ1-2|TRBV29-1
TGCAGCGTTGAAGCCAGGGGGCCTAACTATGGCTACACCTTC
CSVEARGPNYGYTF
>TRBD1|NA|TRBJ1-2|TRBV10-2
TGCGCCAGCAGGACAGGGAGCTATGGCTACACCTTC
CASRTGSYGYTF
>TRBD2|NA|TRBJ2-3|TRBV6-4
TGTGCCAGCAGTGACTCGGCTAGCGGGGGGGCAGATACGCAGTATTTT
CASSDSASGGADTQYF
>TRBD1|NA|TRBJ1-5|TRBV10-1
TGCGCCAGCAGTGAGGCAGAGGGACAGCACCATAGCAATCAGCCCCAGCATTTT
CASSEAEGQHHSNQPQHF
>NA|NA|TRBJ2-1|TRBV2
TGTGCCAGCAGTCTCTCTATTTATATCAGGGGACCTTCGAAAAGGGACAATGAGCAGTTCTTC
CASSLSIYIRGPSKRDNEQFF
>TRBD1|NA|TRBJ1-4|TRBV27
TGTGCCAGCGGGCCCCGGGACAGGGGGACGTGGAAACTGTTTTTT
CASGPRDRGTWKLFF
>TRBD1|NA|TRBJ1-4|TRBV7-2
TGTGCCAGCAGCTCGCTCCGGACAGGGGTGATTGAAGGACTGTTTTTT
CASSSLRTGVIEGLFF
>TRBD1|NA|TRBJ1-1|TRBV7-3
TGTGCCAGCAGCCGACGGACAGGTGATACTGAAGCTTTCTTT
CASSRRTGDTEAFF
>NA|NA|TRBJ1-1|TRBV6-5
TGTGCCAGCAGGCCCACAACGAACACTGAAGCTTTCTTT
CASRPTTNTEAFF
>NA|NA|TRBJ2-1|TRBV7-3
TGTGCCAGCAGCCCAACAGGGTACAATGAGCAGTTCTTC
CASSPTGYNEQFF
>NA|NA|TRBJ1-2|TRBV4-2
TGTGCCAGCAGCCCCCTGGAAGGGGCGGGGAATGGCTACACCTTC
CASSPLEGAGNGYTF
>TRBD1|NA|TRBJ2-7|TRBV27
TGTGCCAGCAGTTTTATAGGGACAGGTTTCTACGAGCAGTACTTC
CASSFIGTGFYEQYF
>NA|NA|TRBJ2-7|TRBV12-5
TGTGCTAGTGGTTTGGTGGAGCCCTACGAGCAGTACTTC
CASGLVEPYEQYF
>TRBD1|NA|TRBJ1-1|TRBV7-6
TGTGCCAGCAGAACGGGACAGGGTGACACTGAAGCTTTCTTT
CASRTGQGDTEAFF
>TRBD2|NA|TRBJ2-3|TRBV9
TGTGCCAGCACCCCACTGGGGGGGGCAGATACGCAGTATTTT
CASTPLGGADTQYF
>TRBD1|NA|TRBJ1-2|TRBV7-9
TGTGCCAGCAGCTCCCGCCGACCACAGGACAGGGCGCGCTACACCTTC
CASSSRRPQDRARYTF
>NA|few|TRBJ1-6|TRBV7-2
TGTGCCAGCAGCTTAGTCAGGTTAGGTGATTCACCCCTCCACTTT
CASSLVRLGDSPLHF
>NA|NA|TRBJ2-7|TRBV7-9
TGTGCCAGCAGCTTAGCTCCGGGGTACGAGCAGTACTTC
CASSLAPGYEQYF
>NA|once|TRBJ2-1|TRBV6-1
TGTGCCAGCAGTGACTTGCTGAGCTCCTACAATGAGCAGTTCTTC
CASSDLLSSYNEQFF
>TRBD1|few|TRBJ1-1|TRBV7-2
TGTGCCAGCAGCTTAGTTGGGACAGGGACCACTGAAGCTTTCTTT
CASSLVGTGTTEAFF
>TRBD1|NA|TRBJ1-2|TRBV2
TGTGCCAGCATAGACAGGGCCGTTAACTATGGCTACACCTTC
CASIDRAVNYGYTF
>TRBD1|NA|TRBJ1-5|TRBV6-1
TGTGCCAGCAGTGTCCGACCGGGACAGGGGAACCAGCCCCAGCATTTT
CASSVRPGQGNQPQHF
>NA|NA|TRBJ2-3|TRBV5-1
TGCGCCAGCAGCTCCCCAGGGGCAGATACGCAGTATTTT
CASSSPGADTQYF
>TRBD1|NA|TRBJ2-7|TRBV9
TGTGCCAGCAGCGCCCGGGACAGGGGATCCGAGCAGTACTTC
CASSARDRGSEQYF
>TRBD1|NA|TRBJ2-5|TRBV7-3
TGTGCCAGCAGCAAAGGGACAGAAGAGACCCAGTACTTC
CASSKGTEETQYF
>TRBD2|NA|TRBJ2-7|TRBV28
TGTGCCAGCACCCTACCGGGACTAGCGGGGCACGAGCAGTACTTC
CASTLPGLAGHEQYF
>TRBD1|NA|TRBJ1-2|TRBV4-2
TGTGCCAGCAGCCCATCGGACAGGGGGTCGGTTGGCTACACCTTC
CASSPSDRGSVGYTF
>NA|NA|TRBJ1-1|TRBV30
TGTGCCTGGAGTGTACTTGGGGAGGGTGACACTGAAGCTTTCTTT
CAWSVLGEGDTEAFF
>NA|NA|TRBJ2-1|TRBV6-6
TGTGCCAGCACCCCGAGGGGGACGGTAACCTACAATGAGCAGTTCTTC
CASTPRGTVTYNEQFF
>NA|few|TRBJ2-7|TRBV7-9
TGTGCCAGCAGCCCAAGCGAGGTTTTGTACGAGCAGTACTTC
CASSPSEVLYEQYF
>TRBD2|NA|TRBJ2-7|TRBV11-1
TGTGCCAGCAGCCTTCCGACTAGCGGGGCCTACGAGCAGTACTTC
CASSLPTSGAYEQYF
>TRBD1|NA|TRBJ1-2|TRBV11-2
TGTGCCAGCAGCATGAGACAGGGAAATGGCTACACCTTC
CASSMRQGNGYTF
>TRBD2|few|TRBJ2-3|TRBV7-6
TGTGCCAGCAGCTGGGGGGGGAGCACAGATACGCAGTATTTT
CASSWGGSTDTQYF
>NA|few|TRBJ2-3|TRBV5-6
TGTGCCAGCAGCTTGTGGTTAGCGTCGGATACGCAGTATTTT
CASSLWLASDTQYF
>TRBD1|NA|TRBJ1-5|TRBV2
TGTGCCAGCAGTCCGCGGACAGGCCGAAATCAGCCCCAGCATTTT
CASSPRTGRNQPQHF
>NA|NA|TRBJ1-2|TRBV19
TGTGCCAGTAGTATAGAGAGGGTTCGCGACTATGGCTACACCTTC
CASSIERVRDYGYTF
>TRBD1|NA|TRBJ1-4|TRBV27
TGTGCCAGCAGTTCGACAGGGGGCGGTGAAAAACTGTTTTTT
CASSSTGGGEKLFF
>NA|NA|TRBJ1-1|TRBV6-5
TGTGCCAGCAGTTACTCGAACGGGTTTCCGGCTTTCTTT
CASSYSNGFPAFF
>TRBD1|NA|TRBJ1-2|TRBV4-3
TGCGCCAGCAGCCTTCGACAGGGAGGCTATGGCTACACCTTC
CASSLRQGGYGYTF
>NA|NA|TRBJ1-2|TRBV6-5
TGTGCCAGCAGTTACCGATACGTAACAGGTAACTATGGCTACACCTTC
CASSYRYVTGNYGYTF
>TRBD2|few|TRBJ2-2|TRBV5-1
TGCGCCAGCAGCCGGGGGACTAGCGGGGGGACCGGGGAGCTGTTTTTT
CASSRGTSGGTGELFF